These 21 T cell receptor beta chains originate from one sample sequenced in a study of shared clonotypes between healthy human individuals. This table comes from immunoSEQ multiplex PCR, and its TCRdb copy is limited to in-frame clones, with some not included. The sample yields 450,000 to 650,000 clones, roughly four fifths seen once. The sample taken for sequencing was PBMCs. These TCRs come from a woman aged 40 to 55 in good health. Some clones in this sample may be carry-over from other donors' samples.

The CDR3: CASSTDIGDGYTF. The CDR3 DNA sequence: TGTGCCAGCAGCACCGACATTGGGGATGGCTACACCTTC. The chain carries TRBV9 and TRBJ1-2; D not certain. Germline CDR1 and CDR2: SGDLS and YYNGEE. Between the trimmed V and J ends, which lost 4 bases and 6 bases, there was a span of 13 bases. This CDR3 is 13 amino acids long.

The chain employs TRBV19 and TRBJ2-3, with 8 bases identical to TRBD1. Trimming at V came to 6 bases and at J to 2 bases, leaving 13 bases not matched to a gene. This CDR3 has 17 amino acids. Germline V lookup: CDR1 LNHDA, CDR2 SQIVND (reference sequence). The CDR3 spells CASSRRIQGDVTDTQYF. CDR3 bases: TGTGCCAGTAGCCGGAGGATACAGGGGGATGTCACAGATACGCAGTATTTT.

This sequence joins TRBV7-9 and TRBJ2-1, with D maybe TRBD2 (5 bases). The CDR3 contains 16 residues. CDR1 is SEHNR and CDR2 is FQNEAQ in the germline V gene (reference sequence). V lost 2 bases, J lost 4 bases, and 15 bases lay in between. CDR3 DNA: TGTGCCAGCAGCTTATCAGTAGCGCCCCCATACAATGAGCAGTTCTTC. Amino acid sequence: CASSLSVAPPYNEQFF.

The chain joins TRBV11-2 to TRBJ2-3, with unresolved D. The V gene lost 1 base and the J gene lost 5 bases, with 13 bases spanning the gap. The germline V gene encodes CDR1 SGHAT and CDR2 FQNNGV. The CDR3 has 15 amino acids. Here the CDR3 reads CASSLGTVRGDTQYF. Here the CDR3 DNA reads TGTGCCAGCAGCTTAGGGACGGTGAGAGGAGATACGCAGTATTTT.

This clone was recorded once. V gene TRBV28 combines with J gene TRBJ2-1; D not resolved. The CDR3 loop spans 12 amino acids. From germline, CDR1 is MDHEN and CDR2 SYDVKM. The V gene lost 6 bases and the J gene lost 5 bases, with 8 bases spanning the gap. CDR3 sequence: CASSRQHNEQFF. The CDR3, as DNA: TGTGCCAGCAGCCGCCAGCACAATGAGCAGTTCTTC.

The genes are TRBV6-1 and TRBJ2-7; no reliable D call. V lost 0 bases and J lost 4, with 7 bases in between. CDR1 is MNHNS, CDR2 SASEGT, per germline. This CDR3 has 13 amino acids. DNA of the CDR3: TGTGCCAGCAGTGAAGCGCAGCTTTACGAGCAGTACTTC. Encoded protein: CASSEAQLYEQYF.

V and J are TRBV10-3 and TRBJ2-1, with 9 nucleotides matching TRBD1. The CDR3 has 15 amino acids. V lost 3 bases to trimming and J lost 7 bases; unmatched junction nucleotides: 7. The germline CDR1 and CDR2 sequences are ENHRY and SYGVKD. The DNA of the CDR3 is TGTGCCATCAGTGATCAAGACAGGGGGAGGAATGAGCAGTTCTTC. Its translation is CAISDQDRGRNEQFF.

The V and J genes are TRBV19 and TRBJ2-7, with a weak D call TRBD2 (6 bases). The J call is doubtful: the DNA matches TRBJ2-5 better. The germline V gene encodes CDR1 LNHDA and CDR2 SQIVND (reference sequence). The CDR3 has 14 residues. CDR3 protein: CASSPGGLLETQYF. CDR3 DNA: TGTGCCAGTAGTCCTGGGGGACTTCTTGAGACCCAGTACTTC.

This clone has just a few counts. J is TRBJ2-1 and V is TRBV6-4, with D maybe TRBD2 (6 bases). The germline V gene encodes CDR1 MRHNA and CDR2 SNTAGT. V lost 4 bases and J 3 bases, leaving 13 bases between the germline ends. There are 15 residues in the CDR3. CDR3 DNA sequence: TGTGCCAGCAGTGCCGCGGGCGGGGACTACAATGAGCAGTTCTTC. This gives the protein CASSAAGGDYNEQFF.

The rearrangement joins TRBV29-1 to TRBJ2-7; D might be TRBD2 (6 bases). V lost 4 bases, J lost 3 bases, and 7 bases lay in between. CDR1 and CDR2 from the germline V gene are SQVTM and ANQGSEA. The CDR3 is 11 residues long. The CDR3 reads CSVGGDYEQYF. CDR3 coding DNA: TGCAGCGTTGGGGGGGACTACGAGCAGTACTTC.

This clone was seen only once. The chain links TRBV19 to TRBJ2-2; D is tentatively TRBD1 or TRBD2 (6 bases each). There are 14 residues in the CDR3. Germline CDR1 is LNHDA and CDR2 is SQIVND (reference sequence). V lost 3 bases to trimming and J lost 6 bases, with 11 bases between them. CDR3 protein: CASSMGGAAGELFF. As DNA, the CDR3 is TGTGCCAGTAGTATGGGGGGCGCCGCCGGGGAGCTGTTTTTT.

V and J are TRBV5-4 and TRBJ2-3; 12 positions match TRBD2. Germline lookup yields CDR1 SGHNT and CDR2 YYREEE (reference sequence). The CDR3 is 18 amino acids. V was clipped by 4 bases and J by 2 bases; unmatched bases: 11. Written as DNA, the CDR3 is TGTGCCAGCAGCCCACTAGCGGGAGGCACCGGGGTCACAGATACGCAGTATTTT. Translation gives CASSPLAGGTGVTDTQYF. Full variable domain (remainder filled in from reference TRBV5-4 and TRBJ2-3): ETGVTQSPTHLIKTRGQQVTLRCSSQSGHNTVSWYQQALGQGPQFIFQYYREEENGRGNFPPRFSGLQFPNYSSELNVNALELDDSALYLCASSPLAGGTGVTDTQYFGPGTRLTVL.

The chain is built from TRBV7-9 and TRBJ2-5, with 7 bases identical to TRBD2. Trimming removed 5 bases from V and 5 bases from J; junction bases left unmatched: 17. This CDR3 has 17 amino acids. CDR1 and CDR2 (germline): SEHNR, FQNEAQ (reference sequence). CDR3 in DNA: TGTGCCAGCAGCAAATTTCCCGGGACTACTGGGGGGGAGACCCAGTACTTC. This translates into CASSKFPGTTGGETQYF.

This chain joins TRBV18 and TRBJ2-7; D possibly corresponds to TRBD1 (6 bases). Germline CDR1 and CDR2: KGHSH and LQKENI. CDR3 length: 14 residues. V lost 2 bases and J lost 2, with 10 bases in between. The DNA of the CDR3 is TGTGCCAGCTCACCAGGGGGCGAAGCCTACGAGCAGTACTTC. Protein: CASSPGGEAYEQYF. The whole variable domain, filled in from reference TRBV18 and TRBJ2-7, reads NAGVMQNPRHLVRRRGQEARLRCSPMKGHSHVYWYRQLPEEGLKFMVYLQKENIIDESGMPKERFSAEFPKEGPSILRIQQVVRGDSAAYFCASSPGGEAYEQYFGPGTRLTVT.

The chain is built from TRBV30 and TRBJ1-1; D perhaps matches TRBD1 (5 bases). Germline values: CDR1 GTSNPN, CDR2 SVGIG (reference sequence). The CDR3 is made up of 13 amino acids. V was cut by 2 bases and J by 1 base, with 8 bases left in between. This CDR3 reads CAWSTDTNTEAFF. The DNA for the CDR3 is TGTGCCTGGAGTACGGACACGAACACTGAAGCTTTCTTT.

This chain uses TRBV28 with TRBJ2-3; a weak D match, TRBD2 (6 bases). Per germline, CDR1 MDHEN and CDR2 SYDVKM. Between the trimmed V and J ends, which lost 5 bases and 6 bases, there was a span of 15 bases. The CDR3 covers 14 residues. CDR3 loop: CASSPLRGGDTQYF. The CDR3, as DNA: TGTGCCAGCAGTCCCCTCCGTGGGGGGGATACGCAGTATTTT.

In its sample, this clone was seen many times. This chain joins TRBV27 and TRBJ1-2; perhaps TRBD1 as D (5 bases). Trimming pared 6 bases from V and 7 bases from J, leaving 15 bases between. The CDR3 runs to 13 residues. Germline-derived CDR1 and CDR2 are MNHEY and SMNVEV (reference sequence). CDR3 sequence reads: CASRGVSPGGYTF. As DNA, the CDR3 is TGTGCCAGCAGGGGGGTGAGCCCAGGTGGCTACACCTTC.

The V gene is TRBV29-1, the J gene TRBJ2-3; D uncertain. CDR3 length equals 12 residues. Trimming left V 7 bases short and J 1 base short, with 9 bases between. Germline V gene lookup returns CDR1 SQVTM and CDR2 ANQGSEA. The CDR3 spells CSADGGTDTQYF. The CDR3 DNA reads as TGCAGCGCCGACGGTGGCACAGATACGCAGTATTTT.

This clone was seen a single time. The chain employs TRBV19 and TRBJ2-7; D not certain. Per the germline V gene, CDR1 is LNHDA and CDR2 is SQIVND (reference sequence). The CDR3 is made up of 13 amino acids. The germline V and J ends were trimmed by 1 base and 6 bases, with 10 bases remaining between them. The CDR3 protein is CASSIVIASEQYF. In DNA, the CDR3 is TGTGCCAGTAGTATAGTGATAGCTTCCGAGCAGTACTTC.

This rearrangement joins TRBV7-3 to TRBJ2-1; TRBD2 agrees at 11 bases. Germline CDR1 and CDR2: SGHTA and FQGTGA. The V and J ends lost 2 bases and 10 bases, in that order; junction bases with no gene match: 7. This CDR3 comprises 15 residues. The DNA of the CDR3 is TGTGCCAGCAGCTTAGAACTAGCGGGAGTCGGCGAGCAGTTCTTC. It translates to CASSLELAGVGEQFF.

This clone was counted a single time. V usage is TRBV7-9 and J usage is TRBJ2-3, with D uncertain. The V gene lost 6 bases and the J gene lost 6 bases, with 7 bases spanning the gap. CDR3 size: 11 residues. Germline CDR1 is SEHNR and CDR2 is FQNEAQ (reference sequence). CDR3 coding DNA: TGTGCCAGCAGTGGCGGCGATACGCAGTATTTT. This translates into CASSGGDTQYF.